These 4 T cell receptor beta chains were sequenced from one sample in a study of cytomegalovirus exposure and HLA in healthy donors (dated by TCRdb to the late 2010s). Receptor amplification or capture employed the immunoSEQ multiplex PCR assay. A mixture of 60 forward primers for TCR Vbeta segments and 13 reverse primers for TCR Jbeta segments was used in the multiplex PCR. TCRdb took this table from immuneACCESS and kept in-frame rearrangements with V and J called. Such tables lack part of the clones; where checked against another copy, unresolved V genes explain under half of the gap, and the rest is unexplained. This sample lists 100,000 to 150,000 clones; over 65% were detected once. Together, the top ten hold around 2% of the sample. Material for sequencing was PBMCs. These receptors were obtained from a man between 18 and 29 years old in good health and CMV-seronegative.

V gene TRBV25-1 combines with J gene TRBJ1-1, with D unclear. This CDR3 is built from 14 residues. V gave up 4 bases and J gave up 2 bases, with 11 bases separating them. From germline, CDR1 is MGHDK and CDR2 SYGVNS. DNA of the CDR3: TGTGCCAGCAGTGGCGGTCGGGGAAACACTGAAGCTTTCTTT. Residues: CASSGGRGNTEAFF.

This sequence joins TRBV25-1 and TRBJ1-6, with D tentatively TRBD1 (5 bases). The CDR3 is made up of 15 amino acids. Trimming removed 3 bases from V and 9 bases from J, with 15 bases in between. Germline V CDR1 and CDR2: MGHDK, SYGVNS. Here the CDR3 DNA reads TGTGCCAGCAGTGATTCCTCGGGGGGAGGTTCACCCCTCCACTTT. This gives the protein CASSDSSGGGSPLHF.

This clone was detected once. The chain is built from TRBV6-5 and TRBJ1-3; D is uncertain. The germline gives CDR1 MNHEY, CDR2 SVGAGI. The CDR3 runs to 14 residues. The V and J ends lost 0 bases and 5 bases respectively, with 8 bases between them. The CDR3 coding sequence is TGTGCCAGCAGTTACTCGGGGAGAAGAAACACCATATATTTT. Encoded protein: CASSYSGRRNTIYF.

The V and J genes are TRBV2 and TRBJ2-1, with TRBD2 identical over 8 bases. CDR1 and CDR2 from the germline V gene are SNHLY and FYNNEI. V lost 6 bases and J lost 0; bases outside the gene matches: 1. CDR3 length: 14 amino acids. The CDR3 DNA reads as TGTGCCAGCAGAACTAGCGGCTCCTACAATGAGCAGTTCTTC. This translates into CASRTSGSYNEQFF.